The subject of this entry is one T cell receptor beta chain. Its antigen is not known. This entry is derived from a study of T cells in Graves' hyperthyroidism and ophthalmopathy. Blood was sampled at initial diagnosis of hyperthyroidism, prior to onset of any ophthalmopathy symptoms. TCR beta CDR3 region amplification was performed from RNA transcripts. The HTBI primer set served for first-round RT-PCR of the TCR CDR3. TCRdb called the multiplex PCR reads again in MiXCR, with one record for every CDR3 protein. The sample lists around 250,000 distinct CDR3 sequences, about 15% seen once, with 10% to 15% in the top ten. Study-level results: Most thyroid clonotypes with frequency above 0.001 were detected in blood.

The source is a woman in her thirties or forties with Graves' hyperthyroidism that later progressed to Graves' ophthalmopathy. Input material: blood.

The CDR3 DNA follows: TGTGCCAGCAGCTCTTTCCGGAGGGAGACCCAGTACTTC. Its translation: CASSSFRRETQYF. The rearrangement uses TRBV11-2 and TRBJ2-5; D perhaps matches TRBD2 (5 bases). The CDR3 runs 13 residues. Trimming cost V 4 bases and J 5 bases, with 11 bases left between them. Germline lookup yields CDR1 SGHAT and CDR2 FQNNGV.